These T cell receptor beta chains were read from a single sample in a study of shared clonotypes between healthy human individuals. Method: immunoSEQ multiplex PCR; TCRdb's copy keeps in-frame clones and lacks some. This table has some 980,000 clones, 76% appearing once. Material: memory CD4+ T cells sorted from blood. The receptors come from a man between 18 and 35 years old in good health. The CDR3 runs from the conserved cysteine through the conserved F or W. Fields, in order: J gene, D gene, V gene, clone size, CDR3 DNA, CDR3 protein. D genes are given only for firm matches. Some rows have no size entry. The others give once, few or many, or a class for an expanded clone.

>TRBJ2-3|-|TRBV5-1|-
TGCGCCAGCAGCTTGGCCGGGACTCGGGATACGCAGTATTTT
CASSLAGTRDTQYF
>TRBJ2-3|-|TRBV6-6|-
TGTGCCAGCAGTTACACGGTAACAGATACGCAGTATTTT
CASSYTVTDTQYF
>TRBJ2-2|-|TRBV2|-
TGTGCCAGCAGTGACCGTGGCAGGGCGAACACCGGGGAGCTGTTTTTT
CASSDRGRANTGELFF
>TRBJ2-7|TRBD1|TRBV25-1|few
TGTGCCAGCAGTGGGTGGGGTCAGGGGGCCTACGAGCAGTACTTC
CASSGWGQGAYEQYF
>TRBJ2-5|TRBD1|TRBV7-9|-
TGTGCCAGCAGCGAAGACGGGACAGCCCAAGAGACCCAGTACTTC
CASSEDGTAQETQYF
>TRBJ1-5|TRBD1|TRBV5-1|-
TGCGCCAGCAGCACGGGACAGGGGAGCAATCAGCCCCAGCATTTT
CASSTGQGSNQPQHF
>TRBJ2-7|-|TRBV11-2|few
TGTGCCAGCAGGAACCTTGGGGGAAACGAGCAGTACTTC
CASRNLGGNEQYF
>TRBJ2-7|-|TRBV19|-
TGTGCCAGTACCTCCCGGGCTACACCCTACGAGCAGTACTTC
CASTSRATPYEQYF
>TRBJ2-7|-|TRBV18|-
TGTGCCAGCTCACCAGCAGCCTACGAGCAGTACTTC
CASSPAAYEQYF
>TRBJ1-5|TRBD1|TRBV19|-
TGTGCCAGTAGTATTACCGGACAGGGTTACAATCAGCCCCAGCATTTT
CASSITGQGYNQPQHF